The rows below give T cell receptor beta chains drawn from one sample of a study of T cells in Graves' hyperthyroidism and ophthalmopathy. Each CDR3 protein is one row after TCRdb ran MiXCR on the multiplex PCR reads. Of about 530,000 distinct CDR3 sequences detected, about a sixth appear once; the ten largest clones hold around 17%. The specimen was blood. These receptors were collected from a woman between 18 and 30 years old with Graves' ophthalmopathy. The CDR3 runs from the conserved cysteine through the conserved F or W. A D gene is named only where the DNA matches it firmly.

V,D,J,CDR3
TRBV2,.,TRBJ2-2,CASSEGAGYDTGELFF
TRBV27,.,TRBJ2-3,CASSFLGGLSTDTQYF
TRBV7-9,.,TRBJ2-1,CASSLAGVMLNEQFF
TRBV2,.,TRBJ1-6,CASSSYGRDSPLHF
TRBV4-1,.,TRBJ1-1,CASSQSLRGFTEAFF
TRBV7-9,TRBD2,TRBJ2-7,CASSSPVWEGFYEQYF
TRBV11-2,.,TRBJ2-2,CASSLQTGELFF
TRBV5-6,.,TRBJ2-2,CASSSPGTAPGELFF
TRBV11-3,TRBD2,TRBJ2-1,CASSSTSVYNEQFF
TRBV20-1,TRBD1,TRBJ1-2,CSASDRVYGYTF
TRBV28,.,TRBJ2-1,CASSLSYEFPYNEQFF
TRBV27,TRBD1,TRBJ1-5,CASSFRDRNQPQHF
TRBV27,.,TRBJ1-4,CASSLLPGVEKLFF
TRBV20-1,TRBD1,TRBJ2-7,CSARPTGGYEQYF